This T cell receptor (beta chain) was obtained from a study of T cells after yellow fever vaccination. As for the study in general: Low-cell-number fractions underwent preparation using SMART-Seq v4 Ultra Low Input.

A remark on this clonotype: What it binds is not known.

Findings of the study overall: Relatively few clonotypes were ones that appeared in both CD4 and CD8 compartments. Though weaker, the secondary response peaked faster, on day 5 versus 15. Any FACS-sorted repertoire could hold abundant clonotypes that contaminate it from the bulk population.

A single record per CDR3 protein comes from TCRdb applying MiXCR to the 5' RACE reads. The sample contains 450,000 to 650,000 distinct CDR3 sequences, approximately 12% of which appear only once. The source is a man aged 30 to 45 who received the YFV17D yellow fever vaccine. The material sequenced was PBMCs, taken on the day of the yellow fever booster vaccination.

The CDR3 protein is CASSVSPGTGGAGVRDTQYF. CDR3 DNA: TGCGCCAGCAGTGTGAGTCCTGGGACCGGCGGAGCGGGAGTCAGAGATACGCAGTATTTT. The J gene is TRBJ2-3, the V gene TRBV10-1, with 8 nucleotides matching TRBD2. The CDR3 covers 20 residues. The germline V gene has CDR1 WNHNN and CDR2 SYGVQD (reference sequence). The ends lost 4 bases at V and 5 bases at J; junction bases unmatched: 23.